A selection of T cell receptor beta chains follows, all from one sample in a study of blood T cell repertoires in COVID-19. The assay was immunoSEQ multiplex PCR, and TCRdb's table has in-frame clones only and misses some. The profile shows roughly 120,000 clones, approximately 87% of them singletons. Sequenced: peripheral blood. The origin of the receptors is a woman between 50 and 59 years old with acute or convalescent COVID-19. Each CDR3 is given with its conserved first and last residue. The D gene is left open where the match is weak. Only some rows state a clone size, as once, few, many or a class for expanded clones.

J	D	length	size	V	DNA	CDR3
TRBJ2-3	TRBD2	15	-	TRBV7-8	TGTGCCAGCAGTCTAACGGGACTAGCGACAGATACGCAGTATTTT	CASSLTGLATDTQYF
TRBJ1-2	TRBD1	16	-	TRBV6-2/TRBV6-3	TGTGCCAGCAGTTCTTTCAGGACAGGGTTGGACTATGGCTACACCTTC	CASSSFRTGLDYGYTF
TRBJ2-7	TRBD1	15	-	TRBV5-1	TGCGCCAGCAGCTGGGGACAGGGGCCGGCCTACGAGCAGTACTTC	CASSWGQGPAYEQYF
TRBJ2-7	-	15	-	TRBV5-1	TGCGCCAGCAGCACGGGAGGGGGACAGCACTACGAGCAGTACTTC	CASSTGGGQHYEQYF
TRBJ2-7	-	16	-	TRBV5-4	TGTGCCAGCAGCTTGGGGGGGGTACCGGGTTCCTACGAGCAGTACTTC	CASSLGGVPGSYEQYF
TRBJ2-7	-	17	once	TRBV21-1	TGTGCCAGCAGCAATACGGGGGCGGGGACAGGGGGCTACGAGCAGTACTTC	CASSNTGAGTGGYEQYF
TRBJ1-1	-	13	-	TRBV6-5	TGTGCCAGCAGGGGACATCCGAACACTGAAGCTTTCTTT	CASRGHPNTEAFF
TRBJ2-5	-	10	-	TRBV7-8	TGTGCCAGCAGTCCAGGGACCCAGTACTTC	CASSPGTQYF
TRBJ1-2	TRBD1	15	-	TRBV5-5	TGTGCCAGCAGCTGGGACAGGGATCCTAACTATGGCTACACCTTC	CASSWDRDPNYGYTF
TRBJ2-3	TRBD2	14	-	TRBV11-2	TGTGCCAGCGGCTGGGGAGGGCCCGGGGATACGCAGTATTTT	CASGWGGPGDTQYF
TRBJ2-7	TRBD2	17	-	TRBV7-2	TGTGCCAGCAGCTTAGAGTCGGGCGTTAGCGGGACTTACGAGCAGTACTTC	CASSLESGVSGTYEQYF
TRBJ2-7	TRBD2	17	-	TRBV7-2	TGTGCCAGCAGCTTACTACCTAGCGGGTCTAGCTCCTACGAGCAGTACTTC	CASSLLPSGSSSYEQYF
TRBJ2-5	TRBD1	15	few	TRBV11-2	TGTGCCAGCAGCTTAGCAGCAGGGGGCCAAGAGACCCAGTACTTC	CASSLAAGGQETQYF
TRBJ2-4	-	15	-	TRBV5-8	TGTGCCAGCAGCCCTGGGGACATAGCCAAAAACATTCAGTACTTC	CASSPGDIAKNIQYF
TRBJ2-1	TRBD2	13	-	TRBV3-1/TRBV3-2	TGTGCCAGCCGGACGGGACTATACAATGAGCAGTTCTTC	CASRTGLYNEQFF
TRBJ2-6	-	14	-	TRBV25-1	TGTGCCAGCAGTGACCTGTCTGGGGCCAACGTCCTGACTTTC	CASSDLSGANVLTF
TRBJ2-5	-	14	-	TRBV4-2	TGTGCCAGCAGCCAAGATGGGGGCGGAGAGACCCAGTACTTC	CASSQDGGGETQYF
TRBJ2-3	-	12	-	TRBV28	TGTGCCAGCGAGAACCGGGGTGATACGCAGTATTTT	CASENRGDTQYF
TRBJ2-7	-	13	-	TRBV11-2	TGTGCCAGCAGCTTAGCAGTTATCTACGAGCAGTACTTC	CASSLAVIYEQYF
TRBJ1-6	TRBD1	14	-	TRBV30	TGTGCCTGGAGTAGGGGGCAGGCCGGGTCACCCCTCCACTTT	CAWSRGQAGSPLHF
TRBJ1-1	-	14	-	TRBV6-5	TGTGCCAGCAGCCATGCAGGGGAGAACACTGAAGCTTTCTTT	CASSHAGENTEAFF
TRBJ1-3	TRBD1	14	-	TRBV29-1	TGCAGCGTTGATACCGGGACAGGGGGAAACACCATATATTTT	CSVDTGTGGNTIYF
TRBJ2-1	TRBD2	14	-	TRBV4-1	TGCGCCAGTGCCCTAGCGGGAGATAGGAATGAGCAGTTCTTC	CASALAGDRNEQFF
TRBJ1-2	-	16	-	TRBV6-2/TRBV6-3	TGTGCCAGCAGTTCGGTCCGGACATTTACTAACTATGGCTACACCTTC	CASSSVRTFTNYGYTF
TRBJ1-1	TRBD1	16	-	TRBV10-3	TGTGCCATCAGTGACAGGGCCGGGACAGGGGCTACTGAAGCTTTCTTT	CAISDRAGTGATEAFF
TRBJ2-6	TRBD1	18	-	TRBV5-6	TGTGCCAGCACTCATGAGGCAGGGGGCCGGCCTGGGGCCAACGTCCTGACTTTC	CASTHEAGGRPGANVLTF
TRBJ2-3	TRBD2	16	-	TRBV7-2	TGTGCCAGCAGCTTAGTACTAGCGGGGGGGCCCGATACGCAGTATTTT	CASSLVLAGGPDTQYF
TRBJ1-5	TRBD1	15	-	TRBV5-1	TGCGCCAGCAGCTTGGGTACAGGGGCGGGTCAGCCCCAGCATTTT	CASSLGTGAGQPQHF
TRBJ1-2	-	12	-	TRBV5-1	TGCGCCAGCAGCTTGACAGGGCTTGGCTACACCTTC	CASSLTGLGYTF
TRBJ2-5	-	14	-	TRBV2	TGTGCCAGCAATATTGACAGTCGGTGGGAGACCCAGTACTTC	CASNIDSRWETQYF
TRBJ1-1	-	14	once	TRBV11-3	TGTGCCAGCAGCTCCGAGGGCGTCCGCACTGAAGCTTTCTTT	CASSSEGVRTEAFF
TRBJ1-6	-	14	-	TRBV5-4	TGTGCCAGCAGCTTGTGGGGGGTAAATTCACCCCTCCACTTT	CASSLWGVNSPLHF
TRBJ2-7	-	13	few	TRBV9	TGTGCCAGCAGCGGGGCGGGGAGCTACGAGCAGTACTTC	CASSGAGSYEQYF
TRBJ1-1	TRBD1	14	-	TRBV25-1	TGTGCCAGCAGTCTCTTTGCAGGGGGCACTGAAGCTTTCTTT	CASSLFAGGTEAFF
TRBJ2-5	TRBD1	16	once	TRBV6-2/TRBV6-3	TGTGCCAGCAGCCCGGCCGGGACAGGCCCGAGGGGGACCCAGTACTTC	CASSPAGTGPRGTQYF
TRBJ2-5	-	14	-	TRBV19	TGTGCCAGTAGTAGGGCCAGTGGGCAAGAGACCCAGTACTTC	CASSRASGQETQYF
TRBJ1-5	TRBD1	15	-	TRBV6-5	TGTGCCAGCAGCGGACAGGGGCGAGGAAATCAGCCCCAGCATTTT	CASSGQGRGNQPQHF
TRBJ1-2	-	14	-	TRBV18	TGTGCCAGCTCCGGTACGACCGAGGAAAATGGCTACACCTTC	CASSGTTEENGYTF
TRBJ2-3	-	12	-	TRBV5-6	TGTGCCAGCAGCCTTTGGCAGGGAACGCAGTATTTT	CASSLWQGTQYF
TRBJ1-2	TRBD1	15	-	TRBV3-1/TRBV3-2	TGTGCCAGCAGCCGAGGGACAGGGGGCAACTATGGCTACACCTTC	CASSRGTGGNYGYTF
TRBJ2-2	TRBD2	19	-	TRBV7-2	TGTGCCAGCAGCCTGAATCGAGGACTAGCGGGGGCGAACACCGGGGAGCTGTTTTTT	CASSLNRGLAGANTGELFF
TRBJ1-2	TRBD1	15	few	TRBV19	TGTGCCAGTACCCCTCTGTTGGGACAGGGCTATGGCTACACCTTC	CASTPLLGQGYGYTF
TRBJ2-3	TRBD2	14	-	TRBV5-4	TGTGCCAGCAACCGGGGGGGGAACACAGATACGCAGTATTTT	CASNRGGNTDTQYF
TRBJ1-1	TRBD1	15	-	TRBV11-3	TGTGCCAGCAGCTACAGGGGGAAGATGAACACTGAAGCTTTCTTT	CASSYRGKMNTEAFF
TRBJ1-1	-	14	-	TRBV6-5	TGTGCCAGCAGTTACGCAGGGAGGGGCACTGAAGCTTTCTTT	CASSYAGRGTEAFF
TRBJ2-1	TRBD2	16	once	TRBV5-6	TGTGCCAGCAGCTCGGGACTAGCGGGGGGTTACAATGAGCAGTTCTTC	CASSSGLAGGYNEQFF
TRBJ2-7	-	13	-	TRBV27	TGTGCCAGCAGTTCCCAAATAGACAGGGAGGAGTACTTC	CASSSQIDREEYF
TRBJ2-7	TRBD1	14	-	TRBV7-9	TGTGCCAGCAGCTTGGGACAGGGGGGCTACGAGCAGTACTTC	CASSLGQGGYEQYF